Below are 21 T cell receptor beta chains sequenced from a single sample in a study of T cell changes during pregnancy in multiple sclerosis. Profiling relied on immunoSEQ multiplex PCR, and the TCRdb table lists in-frame clones only, not all of them. Here the sample spans tens of thousands of clones, 80% to 95% being singletons. The sequencing here drew on peripheral blood, taken in the first trimester of pregnancy. The receptors were sampled from a female donor with multiple sclerosis, enrolled in a pregnancy study.

This chain connects TRBV7-3 to TRBJ2-3, with D possibly TRBD2 on 7 matching bases. Trimming removed 1 base from V and 5 bases from J, with 13 bases in between. CDR1 is SGHTA and CDR2 is FQGTGA in the germline V gene. The CDR3 is made up of 15 amino acids. CDR3 sequence reads: CASSLSGGALDTQYF. CDR3 DNA: TGTGCCAGCAGCTTAAGTGGGGGGGCCCTAGATACGCAGTATTTT. Combining the CDR3 with reference TRBV7-3 and TRBJ2-3 gives the whole variable domain GAGVSQTPSNKVTEKGKYVELRCDPISGHTALYWYRQSLGQGPEFLIYFQGTGAADDSGLPNDRFFAVRPEGSVSTLKIQRTERGDSAVYLCASSLSGGALDTQYFGPGTRLTVL.

The chain recombines TRBV7-2 with TRBJ1-2; D may be TRBD1 (6 bases). Germline V gene data show CDR1 as SGHTA and CDR2 as FQGNSA. V was pared by 4 bases and J by 5 bases, with 11 bases between. The CDR3 is 13 residues long. The CDR3 loop is CASSSGTLYGYTF. CDR3 nucleotide sequence: TGTGCCAGCAGCTCCGGGACATTATATGGCTACACCTTC. Full variable domain (outside the CDR3, taken from reference TRBV7-2 and TRBJ1-2): GAGVSQSPSNKVTEKGKDVELRCDPISGHTALYWYRQSLGQGLEFLIYFQGNSAPDKSGLPSDRFSAERTGGSVSTLTIQRTQQEDSAVYLCASSSGTLYGYTFGSGTRLTVV.

V usage is TRBV19 and J usage is TRBJ1-1, with 8 positions matching TRBD1. V lost 6 bases, J lost 7 bases, and 25 bases stayed unmatched. The CDR3 has 19 residues. The germline V gene has CDR1 LNHDA and CDR2 SQIVND (reference sequence). The CDR3 coding sequence is TGTGCCAGTAGGTCGTACCGGGACAGGTTGACGATAAGCCGCAATGAAGCTTTCTTT. This gives the protein CASRSYRDRLTISRNEAFF.

V and J are TRBV2 and TRBJ1-2; TRBD1 matches at 11 bases. The CDR3 contains 15 residues. J gave up 6 bases and V 4 bases, and 7 bases lay outside the gene matches. CDR1 is SNHLY, CDR2 FYNNEI, per germline. CDR3 coding DNA: TGTGCCAGCAGTGTAAGGACAGGGGGCGGACATGGCTACACCTTC. Residues: CASSVRTGGGHGYTF.

V and J are TRBV2 and TRBJ1-5, with 8 bases fitting TRBD1. In germline, CDR1 is SNHLY, CDR2 FYNNEI. The V and J ends lost 9 bases and 3 bases, in that order; junction bases with no gene match: 4. The CDR3 covers 13 residues. CDR3 amino acids: CASMDRVNQPQHF. CDR3 bases: TGTGCCAGTATGGACAGGGTCAATCAGCCCCAGCATTTT.

The rearrangement uses TRBV18 and TRBJ2-3; D is possibly TRBD2 (5 bases). Germline lookup yields CDR1 KGHSH and CDR2 LQKENI. This CDR3 contains 15 residues. The ends were cut back, 6 bases at V and 6 bases at J, with 19 bases in the middle. CDR3 residues: CASSTNIGDWDTQYF. The CDR3 nucleotides are TGTGCCAGCTCCACCAACATCGGGGATTGGGATACGCAGTATTTT.

V and J are TRBV6-1 and TRBJ2-7; TRBD1 agrees at 10 bases. V lost 6 bases, J lost 2 bases, and 4 bases stayed unmatched. CDR1 is MNHNS and CDR2 is SASEGT in the germline V gene. The CDR3 has 14 residues. The CDR3 loop is CASRIGQGAYEQYF. DNA of the CDR3: TGTGCCAGCAGGATTGGACAGGGGGCCTACGAGCAGTACTTC.

V usage is TRBV4-2 and J usage is TRBJ1-6; a weak D match, TRBD1 (5 bases). CDR1 and CDR2 (germline): LGHNA, YNFKEQ. This CDR3 is 16 amino acids long. Deletions cut 0 bases from V and 3 bases from J, with 9 bases between. CDR3 sequence reads: CASSQDPGFYNSPLHF. CDR3 in DNA: TGTGCCAGCAGCCAAGACCCAGGGTTCTATAATTCACCCCTCCACTTT.

This chain joins TRBV18 and TRBJ2-2, with TRBD1 as a possible D gene (6 bases). Germline-derived CDR1 and CDR2 are KGHSH and LQKENI. The CDR3 has 17 residues. The germline V and J ends were trimmed by 0 bases and 0 bases, with 11 bases remaining between them. The CDR3, as DNA: TGTGCCAGCTCACCACCGACCAGGGGTACGAACACCGGGGAGCTGTTTTTT. This sequence encodes CASSPPTRGTNTGELFF. Combining the CDR3 with reference TRBV18 and TRBJ2-2 gives the whole variable domain NAGVMQNPRHLVRRRGQEARLRCSPMKGHSHVYWYRQLPEEGLKFMVYLQKENIIDESGMPKERFSAEFPKEGPSILRIQQVVRGDSAAYFCASSPPTRGTNTGELFFGEGSRLTVL.

The chain carries TRBV6-5 and TRBJ2-1; 10 bases fit TRBD1. The CDR3 is 14 residues long. Germline loops: CDR1 MNHEY, CDR2 SVGAGI. V gave up 2 bases and J gave up 11 bases; unmatched junction bases: 6. DNA of the CDR3: TGTGCCAGCAGTTACGGTGGACAGGGGGGGAAGCAGTTCTTC. It yields the protein CASSYGGQGGKQFF.

The chain recombines TRBV10-3 with TRBJ2-1, with TRBD2 matching over 14 bases. Germline CDR1 and CDR2: ENHRY and SYGVKD. The CDR3 sequence is 18 residues long. The V segment lost 2 bases and the J segment 7 bases; nucleotides outside the gene matches: 10. The CDR3 region is CAISEGLAGGQLRNEQFF. The CDR3 DNA is TGTGCCATCAGTGAGGGACTAGCGGGGGGACAATTGCGAAATGAGCAGTTCTTC.

DNA for the CDR3: TGTGCCAGCAACCCGTACTTCGGGCAGAGCACGGGGGGCTACACCTTC. Translated: CASNPYFGQSTGGYTF. The rearrangement links TRBV7-2 to TRBJ1-2; unclear D gene. V was pared by 7 bases and J by 8 bases, with 26 bases between. The V gene's germline CDR1 is SGHTA and CDR2 FQGNSA. The CDR3 has 16 amino acids. Full variable domain (missing parts from reference TRBV7-2 and TRBJ1-2): GAGVSQSPSNKVTEKGKDVELRCDPISGHTALYWYRQSLGQGLEFLIYFQGNSAPDKSGLPSDRFSAERTGGSVSTLTIQRTQQEDSAVYLCASNPYFGQSTGGYTFGSGTRLTVV.

The chain links TRBV7-9 to TRBJ2-7, with TRBD1 as a possible D gene (6 bases). The CDR3 loop spans 14 amino acids. Trimming pared 1 base from V and 4 bases from J, leaving 11 bases between. The germline gives CDR1 SEHNR, CDR2 FQNEAQ (reference sequence). CDR3 residues: CASSLEGDIYEQYF. The CDR3, as DNA: TGTGCCAGCAGCTTAGAGGGGGACATTTACGAGCAGTACTTC.

The rearrangement links TRBV7-2 to TRBJ2-7; 7 bases match TRBD2. The CDR3 consists of 15 residues. V shed 5 bases and J 3 bases; nucleotides not matched to a gene: 10. Germline CDR1 SGHTA, CDR2 FQGNSA. The CDR3 nucleotides read TGTGCCAGCAGCCTGGGGGGGACGTTTAACTACGAGCAGTACTTC. Translating gives CASSLGGTFNYEQYF.

The chain is built from TRBV6-5 and TRBJ2-5, with 9 nucleotides matching TRBD2. J was trimmed by 5 bases and V by 7 bases; bases with no gene match: 11. The CDR3 length is 15 residues. The germline V gene has CDR1 MNHEY and CDR2 SVGAGI. The CDR3 DNA reads TGTGCCAGCATTCCCAGCGGGGGGCCCTCCGAGACCCAGTACTTC. This codes for CASIPSGGPSETQYF.

The chain joins TRBV11-2 to TRBJ2-5; possibly TRBD1 for D (5 bases). The CDR3 runs 15 residues. Trimming stripped 1 base from V and 4 bases from J, with 13 bases between. Looked up from germline, CDR1 is SGHAT and CDR2 is FQNNGV. For the CDR3, the DNA is TGTGCCAGCAGCTTAGTGGCAGGGTGGGGAGAGACCCAGTACTTC. Its protein product is CASSLVAGWGETQYF.

CDR3 coding DNA: TGTGCCAGCAGCCCTCGGACTAGCGGGAGGCAAGAGACCCAGTACTTC. It is translated as CASSPRTSGRQETQYF. The chain recombines TRBV11-2 with TRBJ2-5, with TRBD2 matching over 14 bases. Trimming at V came to 5 bases and at J to 2 bases, leaving 4 bases not matched to a gene. Germline V CDR1 and CDR2: SGHAT, FQNNGV. The CDR3 is 16 residues long.

The chain employs TRBV6-4 and TRBJ2-3; 7 bases fit TRBD2. CDR3 length equals 16 residues. Trimming took 3 bases from V and 2 from J; bases not matched to a gene: 8. The germline V gene has CDR1 MRHNA and CDR2 SNTAGT. Here the CDR3 DNA reads TGTGCCAGCAGTGAGGGGGGGACTATTGCCACAGATACGCAGTATTTT. This translates into CASSEGGTIATDTQYF.

The chain has TRBV11-3 and TRBJ2-1; D unresolved. The CDR3 extends over 11 amino acids. Looked up from germline, CDR1 is SGHNT and CDR2 is YENEEA. The V end lost 2 bases, the J end lost 10 bases, and 6 bases lay between the germline ends. CDR3: CASSLTGEQFF. The CDR3 nucleotides read TGTGCCAGCAGCTTAACCGGGGAGCAGTTCTTC.

The V call is TRBV6-1, the J call TRBJ1-2; D is unclear. V lost 7 bases to trimming and J lost 3 bases, with 18 bases between them. This CDR3 contains 15 residues. CDR1 is MNHNS and CDR2 is SASEGT in the germline V gene. CDR3 region: CASTRLRVDHYGYTF. CDR3 DNA sequence: TGTGCCAGCACCCGACTACGGGTCGATCACTATGGCTACACCTTC.

This clone was seen once. The same CDR3 arises from other DNA sequences in this sample as well. CDR3 amino acids: CASSLRTSTDTQYF. The CDR3 DNA is TGTGCCAGCAGCTTGCGGACTAGCACAGATACGCAGTATTTT. The V call is TRBV7-8, the J call TRBJ2-3, with D tentatively TRBD2 (5 bases). Germline CDR1 is SGHVS and CDR2 is FQNEAQ. V gave up 3 bases and J gave up 0 bases, with 7 bases separating them. CDR3 length equals 14 residues.